The present T cell receptor beta chain was sequenced within a study of T cells after yellow fever vaccination. This clonotype was observed a few times. TCRdb passed the 5' RACE reads through MiXCR, listing each CDR3 protein once. The profile shows 400,000 to 650,000 distinct CDR3 sequences, 21% of them singletons. Germline lookup yields CDR1 LGHNA and CDR2 YSLEER. The CDR3 is 15 residues long. Trimming removed 1 base at V and 3 bases at J, with 12 bases between. This chain connects TRBV4-3 to TRBJ2-5; D might be TRBD2 (5 bases). Specimen: PBMCs, collected less than 25 days after the first yellow fever vaccination. The clonotype originates from a young man who received the YFV17D yellow fever vaccine. CDR3 sequence (DNA): TGCGCCAGCAGCCAAGTTCTAGCCGGGGAAGAGACCCAGTACTTC. It codes for CASSQVLAGEETQYF.